This T cell receptor beta chain is from a study of PD-1 blockade in classical Hodgkin lymphoma. Overall study findings and caveats: By C4D1, CD4+ diversity increased significantly, especially in complete responders. Complete responders showed a baseline diversity that resembled the diversity of newly diagnosed patients. What drove the repertoire differences, possibly disease activity or prior therapy, has not been defined.

Only in-frame clones appear in the TCRdb table, and some are missing; sequencing was by immunoSEQ multiplex PCR. The sample includes nearly 55,000 clones, roughly 80% of them seen just once. Every patient was affected by relapse after autologous stem cell transplantation, while exposure to brentuximab vedotin was not uniform. CDR3 length: 12 residues. Germline assignment: CDR1 ENHRY and CDR2 SYGVKD. V lost 4 bases and J lost 8, with 11 bases in between. As regards this clone: Antigen: not known.

The starting material was peripheral blood mononuclear cells (PBMCs), obtained at baseline. J is TRBJ1-2 and V is TRBV10-3; D unclear. The sequence was collected from a human donor with classical Hodgkin lymphoma. The CDR3 DNA follows: TGTGCCATCAGTGGGAACAGTTGGGGCTACACCTTC. This codes for CAISGNSWGYTF.